Included here is one T cell receptor (beta chain) sequence, with context. It has no known antigen specificity. No much larger clonotype is one base removed from it; base qualities were not supplied. The data were taken from a study of PD-1 blockade in classical Hodgkin lymphoma (TCRdb year 2020). For the study in its entirety: To define a peripheral blood immune signature of response to PD-1 blockade in classical Hodgkin lymphoma, the study combined TCR beta sequencing with CyTOF. On the study overall, not on this receptor specifically: Baseline TCR diversity was reported to be lower in newly diagnosed patients than in healthy donors and to be lower still in relapsed/refractory patients. The study covered only a single clinical trial cohort, and the causes of the repertoire differences, possibly disease activity or prior therapy, were still not defined.

CDR1 SGHNT and CDR2 YYREEE were looked up in the germline V gene (reference sequence). The CDR3 measures 16 amino acids from cysteine to phenylalanine. The read is trimmed to its CDR3 DNA, 48 bases read in frame from base 1. Relative to germline, V is 1 base shorter and J is 4 bases shorter, with 14 bases between their ends. Reading the label with the study, this specimen's time point is: newly diagnosed, previously untreated cHL patient sample. As a comparison group for the relapsed/refractory trial patients, PBMCs were sequenced from patients with newly diagnosed, previously untreated classical Hodgkin lymphoma. Peripheral blood was collected in 8 mL Vacutainer Cell Preparation Tubes, from which PBMCs were isolated by centrifugation and then cryopreserved. The Qiagen DNeasy kit was used to extract genomic DNA from unsorted PBMCs and from the negatively selected CD4+ and CD8+ fractions. TCR beta CDR3 regions were subjected to amplification by immunoSEQ multiplex PCR with primers that anneal to V and J segments. A synthetic immune receptor repertoire was used to minimize amplification bias, and remaining bias was computationally removed after sequencing. In the paper's pipeline: Repertoire diversity was quantified as the Shannon entropy index using custom Python scripts. Unsorted, CD4+ and CD8+ repertoires were analyzed separately, except for combined analyses in which CD4+ and CD8+ sequences were merged in silico. TCRdb provides this immuneACCESS table in a form limited to in-frame rearrangements. Some clones are lacking; in checked studies, under half of them reflect an unresolved V gene, and why the rest are absent is not known. The V and J calls and clone size are taken from that table; D and trimming were inferred from the DNA. Recorded for this sample are 17,000 or so clones; about 83% of them occurred a single time. The ten largest clones add up to roughly 8.9% of the sample.

The receptor comes from a human donor with classical Hodgkin lymphoma. The chain is encoded by TRBV5-4 joined to TRBJ2-2; tentative D gene TRBD1, with 7 bases matching. Input material: peripheral blood mononuclear cells (PBMCs). The nucleotides are TGTGCCAGCAGCTTGTGGCAGGGGGGAAGCACCGGGGAGCTGTTTTTT. Its translation reads: CASSLWQGGSTGELFF.